These 9 T cell receptor beta chains share one sample of origin, sequenced in a study of T cell responses to AZD1222 COVID-19 vaccine. Here immunoSEQ multiplex PCR was the method, and the copy in TCRdb shows in-frame clones only, minus some. Of tens of thousands of clones listed, under 95% were seen once; the top ten hold 22%. The sample here was peripheral blood, taken on day 0 of AZD1222 vaccination. The receptors stem from an adult in good health.

The V and J genes are TRBV5-1 and TRBJ2-5; D could derive from TRBD1 or TRBD2 (5 bases each). Trimming stripped 4 bases from V and 3 bases from J, with 10 bases between. Germline CDR1 and CDR2: SGHRS and YFSETQ. The CDR3 loop spans 13 amino acids. CDR3 residues: CASSVGTEETQYF. In nucleotides, the CDR3 is TGCGCCAGCAGCGTAGGGACCGAAGAGACCCAGTACTTC.

V is TRBV6-5 and J is TRBJ1-1, with D unresolved. The CDR3 is made up of 14 amino acids. The V gene's germline CDR1 is MNHEY and CDR2 SVGAGI. The ends were cut back, 6 bases at V and 3 bases at J, with 14 bases in the middle. DNA of the CDR3: TGTGCCAGCAGAAGACTACAGTGGGACACTGAAGCTTTCTTT. It yields the protein CASRRLQWDTEAFF.

This clone was recorded only once. J is TRBJ1-2 and V is TRBV24-1; D gene unclear. Trimming shortened V by 0 bases and J by 6 bases, and 7 bases separated the two germline ends. Germline V gene sequence: CDR1 KGHDR, CDR2 SFDVKD. The CDR3 is 13 residues long. The DNA of the CDR3 is TGTGCCACCAGTGATTTGAAAGATGATGGCTACACCTTC. Translation gives CATSDLKDDGYTF.

The chain is built from TRBV7-3 and TRBJ2-1; D gene uncertain. Per the germline V gene, CDR1 is SGHTA and CDR2 is FQGTGA. V gave up 2 bases and J gave up 8 bases, with 13 bases separating them. The CDR3 loop spans 14 amino acids. The CDR3 here is CASSLGASRDEQFF. DNA for the CDR3: TGTGCCAGCAGCTTAGGTGCTAGTCGCGATGAGCAGTTCTTC.

The rearrangement uses TRBV7-2 and TRBJ2-6, with D perhaps TRBD1 (5 bases). Germline values: CDR1 SGHTA, CDR2 FQGNSA. The CDR3 has 15 amino acids. V lost 5 bases and J lost 4, with 12 bases in between. The CDR3 DNA is TGTGCCAGCAGCAGATCAGGGTCGGGGGCCAACGTCCTGACTTTC. It is translated as CASSRSGSGANVLTF. The entire variable domain, with the rest obtained from reference TRBV7-2 and TRBJ2-6, is as follows: GAGVSQSPSNKVTEKGKDVELRCDPISGHTALYWYRQSLGQGLEFLIYFQGNSAPDKSGLPSDRFSAERTGGSVSTLTIQRTQQEDSAVYLCASSRSGSGANVLTFGAGSRLTVL.

The CDR3 spells CASSPDSARDTIYF. In DNA, the CDR3 is TGTGCCAGCAGCCCAGACTCCGCGCGTGACACCATATATTTT. V and J are TRBV7-8 and TRBJ1-3; no firm D call. The V and J ends lost 5 bases and 8 bases respectively, with 16 bases between them. There are 14 residues in the CDR3. Germline V lookup: CDR1 SGHVS, CDR2 FQNEAQ.

The V call is TRBV2, the J call TRBJ1-2; TRBD1 matches at 7 bases. CDR3 size: 14 residues. The J segment lost 4 bases and the V segment lost 5 bases, leaving 7 bases of the junction unmatched. Looked up from germline, CDR1 is SNHLY and CDR2 is FYNNEI. The chain's CDR3 is CASSPDRPSYGYTF. The CDR3 region has the DNA TGTGCCAGCAGTCCGGACAGGCCCTCCTATGGCTACACCTTC.

DNA for the CDR3: TGTGCCAGCAGCCAAGAGCCCCGGGCTTTCTTT. The encoded protein is CASSQEPRAFF. The chain is built from TRBV3-1 (or the pseudogene TRBV3-2) and TRBJ1-1, with D hard to call. This CDR3 contains 11 residues. In germline, CDR1 is LGHDT, CDR2 YNNKEL (reference sequence). The ends were cut back, 0 bases at V and 11 bases at J, with 7 bases in the middle.

The chain joins TRBV19 to TRBJ1-2; D not resolved. The CDR3 contains 11 residues. Germline assignment: CDR1 LNHDA and CDR2 SQIVND (reference sequence). V lost 6 bases and J 3 bases, leaving 5 bases between the germline ends. CDR3 protein: CASSEDYGYTF. CDR3 sequence (DNA): TGTGCCAGTAGCGAAGACTATGGCTACACCTTC.